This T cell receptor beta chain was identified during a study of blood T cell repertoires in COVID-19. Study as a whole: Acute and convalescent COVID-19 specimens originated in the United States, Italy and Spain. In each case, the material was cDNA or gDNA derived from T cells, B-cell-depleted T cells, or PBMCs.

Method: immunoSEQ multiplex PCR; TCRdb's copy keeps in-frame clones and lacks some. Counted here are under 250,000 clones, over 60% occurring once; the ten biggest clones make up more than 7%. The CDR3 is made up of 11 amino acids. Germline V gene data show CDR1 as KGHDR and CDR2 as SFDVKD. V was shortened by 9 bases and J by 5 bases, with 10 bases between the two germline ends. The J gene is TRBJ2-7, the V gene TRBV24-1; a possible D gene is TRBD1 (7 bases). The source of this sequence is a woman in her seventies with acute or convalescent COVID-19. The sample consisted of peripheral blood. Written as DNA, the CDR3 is TGTGCCACCGGAGGGGGCGACGAGCAGTACTTC. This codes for CATGGGDEQYF.